The 26 T cell receptor beta chains below come from one sample, sequenced in a study of T cell repertoires in cytomegalovirus infection. Each CDR3 protein gets one entry after TCRdb re-called the reads with MiXCR. This sample has about 680,000 distinct CDR3 sequences, with 20% to 25% found just once. What was sequenced was CD8+ T cells from PBMCs. Receptors originate from a human donor in good health (CMV status not recorded). Some clones in this sample may be carry-over from other donors' samples.

This clonotype was observed a handful of times. This chain joins TRBV2 and TRBJ2-7, with unresolved D. V dropped 7 bases and J dropped 5 bases, with 6 bases sitting between them. Germline CDR1 reads SNHLY; CDR2 reads FYNNEI. The CDR3 loop spans 10 amino acids. CDR3 sequence: CASIGNEQYV. The CDR3 DNA is TGTGCCAGCATAGGCAACGAGCAGTACGTC.

The sample holds a few counts of this clonotype. This chain links TRBV28 with TRBJ2-7; D remains unclear. The germline V gene has CDR1 MDHEN and CDR2 SYDVKM. The CDR3 runs to 15 residues. V was shortened by 7 bases and J by 4 bases, with 20 bases between the two germline ends. CDR3 DNA sequence: TGTGCCAGCACCCCACAGAGCTACTTTTTTTACGAGCAGTACGTC. This codes for CASTPQSYFFYEQYV.

Many counts were recorded for this clonotype. The rearrangement links TRBV7-8 to TRBJ1-5; possibly TRBD1 for D (5 bases). Per germline, CDR1 SGHVS and CDR2 FQNEAQ. The V and J ends lost 6 bases and 2 bases respectively, with 17 bases between them. The CDR3 is made up of 16 amino acids. CDR3 residues: CASRLVGQGGNQPQHF. DNA for the CDR3: TGTGCCAGCAGGCTAGTAGGTCAGGGCGGCAATCAGCCCCAGCATTTT.

The V call is TRBV20-1, the J call TRBJ2-7, with unresolved D. The length of the CDR3 is 13 residues. Trimming removed 1 base at V and 1 base at J, with 8 bases between. Germline loops: CDR1 DFQATT, CDR2 SNEGSKA (reference sequence). CDR3 nucleotides: TGCAGTGCTAGAGGGTTTAGTTCCTACGAGCAGTACGTC. It yields the protein CSARGFSSYEQYV.

The chain combines TRBV5-5 with TRBJ1-4; D unclear. The length of the CDR3 is 17 residues. Looked up from germline, CDR1 is SGHKS and CDR2 is YYEKEE (reference sequence). The V end lost 0 bases, the J end lost 7 bases, and 19 bases lay between the germline ends. The CDR3 is CASSLDSVVVSVEKLFF. The DNA for the CDR3 is TGTGCCAGCAGCTTGGATTCTGTCGTGGTCTCCGTTGAAAAACTGTTTTTT. The variable domain in full, with the rest retrieved from reference TRBV5-5 and TRBJ1-4, is DAGVTQSPTHLIKTRGQQVTLRCSPISGHKSVSWYQQVLGQGPQFIFQYYEKEERGRGNFPDRFSARQFPNYSSELNVNALLLGDSALYLCASSLDSVVVSVEKLFFGSGTQLSVL.

The V and J genes are TRBV6-2 or TRBV6-3 and TRBJ2-2; D is possibly TRBD1 or TRBD2 (5 bases each). Germline assignment: CDR1 MNHEY and CDR2 SVGEGT. The CDR3 covers 15 residues. The V and J ends lost 9 bases and 5 bases respectively, with 19 bases between them. CDR3 DNA sequence: TGTGCCAGTAGTGCGACGGGACGGGGAACCGGGGAGCTGTTTTTT. The encoded protein is CASSATGRGTGELFF.

The chain couples TRBV28 to TRBJ1-1; D remains ambiguous. CDR3 length equals 14 residues. The ends were cut back, 3 bases at V and 7 bases at J, with 15 bases in the middle. Germline CDR1 reads MDHEN; CDR2 reads SYDVKM. The CDR3 nucleotides are TGTGCCAGCAGTTTGCCGGGCTGGGGAGGTGAAGCTTTCTTT. Amino acids: CASSLPGWGGEAFF.

Note on this clonotype: The CDR3 does not close with the conserved phenylalanine or tryptophan, likely indicating a read error. The chain joins TRBV12-3 or TRBV12-4 to TRBJ2-2; D unclear. V gave up 6 bases and J gave up 12 bases, with 11 bases separating them. The CDR3 spans 11 residues. CDR3 bases: TGTGCCAGCAGCCCTTCGATAAAGCTGTTTTCT. Translating it yields CASSPSIKLFS.

The V gene is TRBV12-3 or TRBV12-4, the J gene TRBJ1-1, with D uncertain. The CDR3 sequence is 12 residues long. Trimming took 0 bases from V and 8 from J, leaving 7 bases between them. CDR3 sequence (DNA): TGTGCCAGCAGTTTAGCCTACGAAGAAGCTTTCTTT. Translating gives CASSLAYEEAFF.

V and J are TRBV29-1 and TRBJ2-1, with D possibly being TRBD1 (6 bases). CDR1 is SQVTM and CDR2 is ANQGSEA in the germline V gene. The V gene lost 1 base and the J gene lost 0 bases, with 13 bases spanning the gap. This CDR3 is 16 amino acids long. This chain's CDR3 is CSVEGLGQRSYNEQFF. For the CDR3, the DNA is TGCAGCGTTGAAGGCCTGGGACAACGCTCCTACAATGAGCAGTTCTTC.

This clonotype turned up a few times. The V gene is TRBV14, the J gene TRBJ2-5; D is ambiguous. CDR3 length: 16 amino acids. CDR1 SGHDN and CDR2 FVKESK come from the germline V gene. The V end was cut by 6 bases, the J end by 4 bases, with 21 bases between. The CDR3 protein is CASSPDRRGPGETQYF. The CDR3 DNA reads TGTGCCAGCAGTCCAGATCGCAGAGGACCGGGAGAGACCCAGTACTTC. The variable domain in full, with the rest retrieved from reference TRBV14 and TRBJ2-5, is EAGVTQFPSHSVIEKGQTVTLRCDPISGHDNLYWYRRVMGKEIKFLLHFVKESKQDESGMPNNRFLAERTGGTYSTLKVQPAELEDSGVYFCASSPDRRGPGETQYFGPGTRLLVL.

This chain connects TRBV19 to TRBJ2-1, with D uncertain. CDR1 and CDR2 from the germline V gene are LNHDA and SQIVND (reference sequence). The CDR3 sequence is 14 residues long. Trimming shortened V by 5 bases and J by 1 base, and 9 bases separated the two germline ends. CDR3 nucleotide sequence: TGTGCCAGTAGTCTCGACAATTCCTACAATGAGCAGTTCTTC. This translates into CASSLDNSYNEQFF.

This clonotype was detected only a few times. The rearrangement joins TRBV11-3 to TRBJ2-2; 10 nucleotides line up with TRBD2. Trimming took 5 bases from V and 2 from J; bases not matched to a gene: 5. The CDR3 has 16 amino acids. Germline lookup yields CDR1 SGHNT and CDR2 YENEEA. CDR3 nucleotide sequence: TGTGCCAGCAGCACTTGGACTAGCGGTAACACCGGGGAGCTGTTTTTT. Translation gives CASSTWTSGNTGELFF.

The chain joins TRBV28 to TRBJ2-2; no definite D call. The CDR3 consists of 13 residues. V lost 7 bases, J lost 4 bases, and 10 bases lay in between. The germline CDR1 and CDR2 sequences are MDHEN and SYDVKM. DNA for the CDR3: TGTGCCAGCAACCTTAACCCCACCGGGGAGCTGTTTTTT. Encoded protein: CASNLNPTGELFF.

This clonotype was observed a few times. CDR3 DNA sequence: TGTGCCAGCAGCTCGCCGGGACTAGCGGCCTACGAGCAGTACGTC. This translates into CASSSPGLAAYEQYV. The rearrangement links TRBV5-6 to TRBJ2-7; 11 positions agree with TRBD2. Losses at the gene ends were 3 bases for V and 2 bases for J; bases not matched to a gene: 4. The CDR3 length is 15 residues. CDR1 and CDR2 from the germline V gene are SGHDT and YYEEEE.

This clonotype has more than one count but fewer than ten. The V gene is TRBV6-2 or TRBV6-3, the J gene TRBJ2-7; D gene ambiguous. The CDR3 consists of 12 residues. Germline V CDR1 and CDR2: MNHEY, SVGEGT. V lost 10 bases, J lost 6 bases, and 16 bases lay in between. CDR3 amino acids: CATSTWLGEQYV. The CDR3 DNA reads as TGTGCCACATCGACGTGGCTCGGCGAGCAGTACGTC.

This clonotype is a singleton in its sample. Since a much larger clone is just one base distant, this may be a read error. This chain joins TRBV15 and TRBJ1-6; D perhaps matches TRBD1 (5 bases). CDR3 length: 15 residues. The germline CDR1 and CDR2 sequences are LNHNV and YYDKDF (reference sequence). In DNA form, the CDR3 reads TGTGCCACCGGCAGAGACACGGGACGGGCTGTTCCCCTCCACTTT. Translated: CATGRDTGRAVPLHF.

This chain uses TRBV6-5 with TRBJ2-3, with D perhaps matching TRBD1 or TRBD2 (5 bases each). The CDR3 spans 16 residues. CDR1 MNHEY and CDR2 SVGAGI come from the germline V gene. The V end was cut by 2 bases, the J end by 2 bases, with 14 bases between. The CDR3 is CASSYGQGPYTDTQYF. The CDR3 DNA reads TGTGCCAGCAGTTACGGTCAGGGACCTTACACAGATACGCAGTATTTT.

This clonotype was recorded many times. The chain couples TRBV7-2 to TRBJ2-1; D is perhaps TRBD2 (5 bases). V was cut by 4 bases and J by 10 bases, with 23 bases left in between. This CDR3 contains 16 residues. Germline CDR1 is SGHTA and CDR2 is FQGNSA. The CDR3 protein is CASSSLPPGSVREQFF. The CDR3 coding sequence is TGTGCCAGCAGCTCCCTTCCACCGGGATCCGTGAGGGAGCAGTTCTTC.

The J gene is TRBJ1-1, the V gene TRBV11-1, with a weak D call TRBD1 (5 bases). V shed 5 bases and J shed 5 bases, with 12 bases lying between them. CDR1 and CDR2 from the germline V gene are SGHAT and FQDESV (reference sequence). CDR3 length: 13 residues. The CDR3 spells CASSLHRGTEAFF. The DNA of the CDR3 is TGTGCCAGCAGCCTACACCGGGGGACTGAAGCTTTCTTT.

This clonotype was found a few times. The V and J genes are TRBV14 and TRBJ2-1, with D uncertain. Germline CDR1 and CDR2: SGHDN and FVKESK. V lost 3 bases, J lost 0 bases, and 15 bases lay in between. CDR3 length equals 17 residues. The chain's CDR3 is CASSHLFRVSSYNEQFF. Here the CDR3 DNA reads TGTGCCAGCAGCCACCTATTCCGGGTGAGCTCCTACAATGAGCAGTTCTTC.

The rearrangement joins TRBV14 to TRBJ2-2, with a tentative D call TRBD1 (6 bases). CDR3 size: 15 residues. Germline-derived CDR1 and CDR2 are SGHDN and FVKESK. V lost 4 bases and J lost 5, with 14 bases in between. The CDR3 DNA follows: TGTGCCAGCAGCCGCCATTACAGGGAAACCGGGGAGCTGTTTTTT. This sequence encodes CASSRHYRETGELFF.

The rearrangement joins TRBV28 to TRBJ1-5; no definite D call. Trimming took off 2 bases at V and 1 base at J, with 9 bases between the two ends. The CDR3 is 15 amino acids. Germline V gives CDR1 MDHEN, CDR2 SYDVKM. The CDR3 reads CASSLVRQSNQPQHF. DNA of the CDR3: TGTGCCAGCAGTTTAGTCAGGCAGAGCAATCAGCCCCAGCATTTT.

This clonotype was detected ten times or more. V is TRBV12-3 or TRBV12-4 and J is TRBJ2-6, with 9 bases matching TRBD1. The CDR3 totals 17 residues. The ends lost 5 bases at V and 2 bases at J; junction bases unmatched: 7. The CDR3 DNA reads TGTGCCAGCAGTCCCAGTGACAGGGGGACTGGGGCCAACGTCCTGACTTTC. This codes for CASSPSDRGTGANVLTF.

The V gene is TRBV9, the J gene TRBJ2-1; D call uncertain. The CDR3 is 13 residues long. The germline V gene has CDR1 SGDLS and CDR2 YYNGEE. The V end was cut by 2 bases, the J end by 4 bases, with 7 bases between. This chain's CDR3 is CASSVADYNEQFF. The CDR3 DNA sequence: TGTGCCAGCAGCGTCGCGGATTACAATGAGCAGTTCTTC.

Worth noting for this clonotype: A much more abundant neighbour one base away suggests this may be a read error. No conserved phenylalanine or tryptophan is present at the end of the CDR3, so a read error is the likely explanation. J is TRBJ2-4 and V is TRBV12-3 or TRBV12-4, with D possibly TRBD1 on 5 matching bases. This CDR3 has 15 amino acids. Trimming removed 5 bases from V and 0 bases from J, with 11 bases in between. The DNA for the CDR3 is TGTGCCAGCAGTCCCACCAGGGTAGCCAAAAACATTCAGTACCTC. This codes for CASSPTRVAKNIQYL.